These 20 T cell receptor beta chains were all obtained from the same sample, sequenced in a study of T cells in Graves' hyperthyroidism and ophthalmopathy. Authors of the study amplified TCR beta CDR3 regions from RNA transcripts. TCR CDR3 underwent first-round RT-PCR with the HTBI primer set. TCRdb called the multiplex PCR reads again in MiXCR, with one record for every CDR3 protein. In the table there are approximately 560,000 distinct CDR3 sequences, under 60% of which are singletons. Sequenced: peripheral blood or thyroid tissue (not recorded which). The receptors here all came from a woman aged 18-29 years with Graves' hyperthyroidism.

This clonotype came up many times. The chain couples TRBV10-3 to TRBJ1-4; D remains ambiguous. The V and J ends lost 10 bases and 8 bases respectively, with 17 bases between them. Looked up from germline, CDR1 is ENHRY and CDR2 is SYGVKD. The CDR3 loop spans 13 amino acids. In DNA, the CDR3 is TGTGCCAGCCGGACGGGCCTAGTGGAAAAACTGTTTTTT. This gives the protein CASRTGLVEKLFF.

Of note for this clonotype: With a much larger clone just one base away, this may be a read error. This rearrangement joins TRBV15 to TRBJ2-5, with D perhaps matching TRBD2 (5 bases). The germline gives CDR1 LNHNV, CDR2 YYDKDF (reference sequence). CDR3 length: 16 amino acids. The CDR3 DNA reads TGTGCCATCAGCAGTAGGAGGCACTCTTTACAAGAGACCCAGTACTTC. Protein sequence: CAISSRRHSLQETQYF.

The gene calls are TRBV29-1 and TRBJ1-2; D call uncertain. Trimming cost V 4 bases and J 8 bases, with 17 bases left between them. The germline V gene encodes CDR1 SQVTM and CDR2 ANQGSEA. CDR3 length: 13 residues. The CDR3, as DNA: TGCAGCGTTGCGGCCAGTTTGCTTTGGGGCTACACCTTC. Encoded protein: CSVAASLLWGYTF.

V usage is TRBV2 and J usage is TRBJ2-7, with no clear D. This CDR3 spans 14 amino acids. The germline gives CDR1 SNHLY, CDR2 FYNNEI. With 4 bases removed from V and 5 bases from J, the gap between germline ends came to 15 bases. The CDR3 reads CASSGPRPTDEQYF. The CDR3 region has the DNA TGTGCCAGCAGTGGGCCGAGGCCTACAGACGAGCAGTACTTC.

This clonotype was seen many times. The rearrangement joins TRBV7-9 to TRBJ1-1; no clear D gene. Trimming left V 3 bases short and J 7 bases short, with 15 bases between. CDR1 SEHNR and CDR2 FQNEAQ come from the germline V gene (reference sequence). This CDR3 spans 14 amino acids. For the CDR3, the DNA is TGTGCCAGCAGCTTTCCCCCAAAGTTCAGTGAAGCTTTCTTT. Its translation: CASSFPPKFSEAFF. Full variable domain (remainder filled in from reference TRBV7-9 and TRBJ1-1): DTGVSQNPRHKITKRGQNVTFRCDPISEHNRLYWYRQTLGQGPEFLTYFQNEAQLEKSRLLSDRFSAERPKGSFSTLEIQRTEQGDSAMYLCASSFPPKFSEAFFGQGTRLTVV.

The chain couples TRBV29-1 to TRBJ2-5; 11 bases are a match to TRBD2. Per the germline V gene, CDR1 is SQVTM and CDR2 is ANQGSEA. This CDR3 comprises 12 residues. The J segment lost 11 bases and the V segment lost 4 bases, leaving 6 bases of the junction unmatched. CDR3 DNA sequence: TGCAGCGTTGGACTAGCGGGACTTACACAGTACTTC. This sequence encodes CSVGLAGLTQYF.

This rearrangement joins TRBV15 to TRBJ2-7, with unresolved D. This CDR3 comprises 15 residues. Germline assignment: CDR1 LNHNV and CDR2 YYDKDF (reference sequence). V was pared by 3 bases and J by 4 bases, with 16 bases between. The chain's CDR3 is CATSSPGSVRYEQYF. The DNA of the CDR3 is TGTGCCACCAGCAGCCCAGGTTCGGTGAGGTACGAGCAGTACTTC.

CDR3 sequence reads: CAISDGRGETHADTQYF. CDR3 nucleotide sequence: TGTGCCATCAGTGACGGGCGGGGGGAGACGCATGCAGATACGCAGTATTTT. The rearrangement links TRBV10-3 to TRBJ2-3; 8 nucleotides align to TRBD2. CDR3 length equals 17 residues. Trimming took 3 bases from V and 4 from J; bases not matched to a gene: 12. CDR1 is ENHRY, CDR2 SYGVKD, per germline.

Comment on this clonotype: A much more abundant neighbour one base away suggests this may be a read error. The CDR3 nucleotides read TGTGCCAGCAACCAGATCCAGGCACCCCTCCACTTT. This codes for CASNQIQAPLHF. The chain uses TRBV7-3 and TRBJ1-6; the D is unclear. With 7 bases removed from V and 11 bases from J, the gap between germline ends came to 12 bases. This CDR3 is built from 12 residues. In germline, CDR1 is SGHTA, CDR2 FQGTGA. The full variable domain, its missing parts supplied by reference TRBV7-3 and TRBJ1-6, is GAGVSQTPSNKVTEKGKYVELRCDPISGHTALYWYRQSLGQGPEFLIYFQGTGAADDSGLPNDRFFAVRPEGSVSTLKIQRTERGDSAVYLCASNQIQAPLHFGNGTRLTVT.

The V and J genes are TRBV7-8 and TRBJ1-1; TRBD1 aligns across 8 bases. The germline gives CDR1 SGHVS, CDR2 FQNEAQ. The V segment lost 8 bases and the J segment 0 bases; nucleotides outside the gene matches: 5. The CDR3 has 14 amino acids. The DNA of the CDR3 is TGTGCCAGCGTACAGGGGGTGATGAACACTGAAGCTTTCTTT. Protein product: CASVQGVMNTEAFF.

This chain links TRBV7-8 with TRBJ2-7, with D unclear. The germline V gene has CDR1 SGHVS and CDR2 FQNEAQ. The CDR3 length is 14 residues. The germline V and J ends were trimmed by 3 bases and 6 bases, with 15 bases remaining between them. Here the CDR3 reads CASSFTFGFGEQYF. Written as DNA, the CDR3 is TGTGCCAGCAGCTTTACGTTCGGCTTTGGCGAGCAGTACTTC. Drawing the rest from reference TRBV7-8 and TRBJ2-7, the complete variable domain is GAGVSQSPRYKVAKRGQDVALRCDPISGHVSLFWYQQALGQGPEFLTYFQNEAQLDKSGLPSDRFFAERPEGSVSTLKIQRTQQEDSAVYLCASSFTFGFGEQYFGPGTRLTVT.

The chain carries TRBV10-3 and TRBJ2-5; TRBD1 agrees at 7 bases. This CDR3 region has 13 residues. V shed 5 bases, J shed 5 bases, and the junction held 5 bases outside the gene matches. Germline lookup yields CDR1 ENHRY and CDR2 SYGVKD. CDR3 protein: CAISPRGHETQYF. CDR3 in DNA: TGTGCCATCAGTCCGAGGGGGCACGAGACCCAGTACTTC.

On this clonotype: It may be a read error: a sequence one base away is much more abundant. The gene calls are TRBV11-1 and TRBJ1-6, with 7 bases that match TRBD1. Unmatched junction bases numbered 5, after V lost 4 bases and J lost 5 bases. The CDR3 spans 15 residues. The germline gives CDR1 SGHAT, CDR2 FQDESV (reference sequence). CDR3 sequence (DNA): TGTGCCAGCAGCTCATGGGACAGAGATAATTCACCCCTCCACTTT. Encoded protein: CASSSWDRDNSPLHF.

In its sample, this clonotype was seen once. The chain carries TRBV6-1 and TRBJ1-1; D is unresolved. The CDR3 is 14 residues long. V dropped 3 bases and J dropped 1 base, with 9 bases sitting between them. Germline V gives CDR1 MNHNS, CDR2 SASEGT. The CDR3 nucleotides read TGTGCCAGCAGTGACGTAAAAACGAACACTGAAGCTTTCTTT. It specifies CASSDVKTNTEAFF.

This clonotype was counted between two and nine times. The V gene is TRBV25-1, the J gene TRBJ2-5; tentative D call: TRBD1 (5 bases). Germline-derived CDR1 and CDR2 are MGHDK and SYGVNS. V was pared by 3 bases and J by 6 bases, with 11 bases between. The CDR3 spans 13 residues. CDR3 bases: TGTGCCAGCAGTGAGCAAAAGGGGAAGACCCAGTACTTC. It encodes CASSEQKGKTQYF.

The V and J genes are TRBV19 and TRBJ2-7; a weak D match, TRBD1 (6 bases). V lost 5 bases and J 1 base, leaving 15 bases between the germline ends. Germline CDR1 reads LNHDA; CDR2 reads SQIVND (reference sequence). This CDR3 has 15 residues. CDR3 loop: CASSATGFISYEQYF. Written as DNA, the CDR3 is TGTGCCAGTAGTGCGACAGGTTTCATATCCTACGAGCAGTACTTC.

This clonotype has more than one count but fewer than ten. The chain joins TRBV5-1 to TRBJ2-5; 10 nucleotides align to TRBD1. The CDR3 extends over 14 amino acids. Germline CDR1 SGHRS, CDR2 YFSETQ. With 5 bases clipped from V and 5 bases from J, the junction kept 6 bases outside the gene matches. DNA of the CDR3: TGCGCCAGCAGGCCTGGGACAGGGGACGAGACCCAGTACTTC. Protein sequence: CASRPGTGDETQYF.

The rearrangement uses TRBV7-9 and TRBJ1-2; 7 nucleotides line up with TRBD1. The V gene's germline CDR1 is SEHNR and CDR2 FQNEAQ (reference sequence). The CDR3 totals 16 residues. J gave up 7 bases and V 2 bases, and 13 bases lay outside the gene matches. The CDR3 DNA follows: TGTGCCAGCAGCTTATTCAGGCAGGGGGTATCGAGTGGCTACACCTTC. Amino acids: CASSLFRQGVSSGYTF.

This clonotype was observed a handful of times. The chain combines TRBV6-5 with TRBJ1-1; 7 bases are a match to TRBD1. The CDR3 contains 15 residues. V lost 3 bases to trimming and J lost 4 bases; unmatched junction nucleotides: 8. CDR1 and CDR2 (germline): MNHEY, SVGAGI. The DNA for the CDR3 is TGTGCCAGCAGTTATGTAGGGGGCAGGGGCACTGAAGCTTTCTTT. Its protein product is CASSYVGGRGTEAFF.

The chain uses TRBV2 and TRBJ2-2; 7 nucleotides align to TRBD1. The CDR3 covers 15 residues. Germline loops: CDR1 SNHLY, CDR2 FYNNEI. J lost 8 bases, V lost 4 bases, and 10 bases had no gene match. CDR3 amino acids: CASSGRQGEGGELFF. The CDR3 DNA sequence: TGTGCCAGCAGTGGAAGACAGGGCGAGGGAGGGGAGCTGTTTTTT. Complete variable domain (other parts from reference TRBV2 and TRBJ2-2): EPEVTQTPSHQVTQMGQEVILRCVPISNHLYFYWYRQILGQKVEFLVSFYNNEISEKSEIFDDQFSVERPDGSNFTLKIRSTKLEDSAMYFCASSGRQGEGGELFFGEGSRLTVL.